The T cell receptor beta chain described here comes from a study of cytomegalovirus exposure and HLA in healthy donors. Assay used: immunoSEQ multiplex PCR; TCRdb lists only in-frame clones, some missing. This table has roughly 180,000 clones, more than 75% appearing once. Germline CDR1 and CDR2: DFQATT and SNEGSKA (reference sequence). The CDR3 contains 10 residues. The chain couples TRBV20-1 to TRBJ2-2; D is unresolved. Sequencing used PBMCs. The clonotype was recovered from a man aged 25-40 years in good health and CMV-seropositive. CDR3 coding DNA: TGCCCGGGCGGTGACGGGGAGCTGTTTTTT. As protein: CPGGDGELFF.